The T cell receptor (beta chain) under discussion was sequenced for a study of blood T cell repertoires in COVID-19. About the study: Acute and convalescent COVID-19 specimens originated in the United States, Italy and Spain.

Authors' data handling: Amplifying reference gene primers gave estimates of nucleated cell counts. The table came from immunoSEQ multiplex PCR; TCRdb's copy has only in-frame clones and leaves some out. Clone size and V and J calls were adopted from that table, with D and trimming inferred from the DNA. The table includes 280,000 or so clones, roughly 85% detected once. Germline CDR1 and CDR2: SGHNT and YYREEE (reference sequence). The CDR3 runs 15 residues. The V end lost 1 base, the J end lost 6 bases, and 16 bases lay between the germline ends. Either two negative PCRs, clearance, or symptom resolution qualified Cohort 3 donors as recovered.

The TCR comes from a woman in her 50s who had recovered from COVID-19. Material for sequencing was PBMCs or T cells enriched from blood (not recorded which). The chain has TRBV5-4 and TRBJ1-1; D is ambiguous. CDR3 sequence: CASSLRFGRGAEAFF. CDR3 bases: TGTGCCAGCAGCTTGCGCTTTGGCCGAGGAGCTGAAGCTTTCTTT.